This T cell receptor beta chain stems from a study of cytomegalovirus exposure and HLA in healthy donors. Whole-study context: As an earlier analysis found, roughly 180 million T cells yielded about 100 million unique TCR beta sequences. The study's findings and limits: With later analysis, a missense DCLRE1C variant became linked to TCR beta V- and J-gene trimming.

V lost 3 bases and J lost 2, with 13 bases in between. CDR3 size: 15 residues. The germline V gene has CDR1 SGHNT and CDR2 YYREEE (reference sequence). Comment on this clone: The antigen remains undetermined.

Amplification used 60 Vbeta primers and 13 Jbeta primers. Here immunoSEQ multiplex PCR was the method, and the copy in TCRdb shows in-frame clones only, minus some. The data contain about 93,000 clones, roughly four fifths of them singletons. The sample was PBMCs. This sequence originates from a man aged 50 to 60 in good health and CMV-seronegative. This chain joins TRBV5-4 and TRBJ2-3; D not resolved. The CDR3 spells CASSSKDTYTDTQYF. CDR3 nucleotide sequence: TGTGCCAGCAGCTCCAAAGACACCTACACAGATACGCAGTATTTT.